This T cell receptor (beta chain) stems from a study of graft-versus-host responses after intestinal transplantation (dated by TCRdb to the early 2020s). Broadly, across the study: Multivisceral, liver-intestinal, or isolated intestinal transplants were received by the recipients. Anti-thymocyte globulin induction was given to all recipients, followed by maintenance tacrolimus and steroids for approximately three years. After intestinal transplantation, graft-versus-host and host-versus-graft alloreactive T cell clones were followed in the graft, circulation and bone marrow using bulk TCR-beta CDR3 sequencing. Alloreactive clones were identified by sequencing pre-transplant mixed lymphocyte reaction products and comparing these products with unstimulated pre-transplant donor and recipient T cells. The cohort enrolled 24 intestinal transplant recipients, one of whom was a retransplant, and 3 patients without pretransplant specimens were excluded. Donor T cell macrochimerism was defined as a peak of at least 4% donor T cells among recipient peripheral blood mononuclear cells. Rather than going through the commercial service, samples from a few later patients were sequenced in-house on an Illumina MiSeq and processed with MiXCR.

This specimen's time point label, interpreted: cells obtained before transplantation from donor or recipient. CD3+CD4+ and CD3+CD8+ populations were FACS-sorted from unstimulated pre-transplant donor and recipient cells taken from spleen or lymph nodes. Paper-wide results and their limitations: Conclusions were limited by the relatively low number and heterogeneity of intestinal transplant patients. High GvH to HvG T cell clonal ratios were observed in the allografts of patients with donor T cell macrochimerism. GvH clones were found in recipient bone marrow, and some of the GvH clones appeared earlier in ileal mucosa or blood, which is consistent with an intestinal mucosal origin. Early after transplant, peak levels of circulating GvH clones were associated with declines in HvG clones.

The library was generated by the immunoSEQ multiplex PCR assay. For most patients, genomic DNA was isolated with the Qiagen DNeasy Blood and Tissue Kit and sent frozen to Adaptive Biotechnologies for TCR sequencing. High-throughput TCR-beta CDR3 sequencing of genomic DNA from most patients was performed by Adaptive Biotechnologies. For the original study's pipeline: TCR sequencing data were retrieved from Adaptive's ImmunoSEQ software for around 18 patients, whereas three other patients were processed with MiXCR and VDJtools. To correct CD4 versus CD8 sorting errors, any sequence found in both subsets at a frequency ratio below 5:1 was removed. CDR3 nucleotide sequences shared by donor and recipient were removed because the origin of these sequences could not be assigned. To count as alloreactive, a clone needed at least 2-fold expansion over unstimulated cells and a minimum CFSE-low frequency of 0.002% (template counts) or 0.001% (read counts). Mappable clones were those detected in sequenced pre-transplant spleen, lymph node, or MLR CFSE-low populations of the donor or recipient. Cumulative frequency of alloreactive clones was calculated as a percentage of all sequences weighted by copy number. The immuneACCESS repertoire file appears here via TCRdb, limited to in-frame rearrangements. These files lack a portion of the clones; in checked studies, under half of the deficit traces to unresolved V genes, and the cause of the others is not known. For V, J and clone size, that table is used; D and trimming come from the DNA. This sample lists about 130,000 clones; more than 90% were detected once. The ten largest clones represent over 0.15% of the sample.

Of note for this clone: Its antigen specificity is not known. No clone much larger than this one lies a single base away; base qualities are absent.

From cysteine to phenylalanine, the CDR3 is 14 amino acids long. Solely the CDR3 DNA is kept, with 42 bases framed from the first base. CDR1 and CDR2 are drawn from the germline V gene: MNHNS, SASEGT. Deletion took 6 bases off V and 2 bases off J, with a span of 11 bases between the germline ends. The TCR originated in a human donor who received an intestinal transplant. The V and J genes are TRBV6-1 and TRBJ2-1, with a weak D call of TRBD1 (6 bases match). The sample here was unstimulated CD4+ T cells sorted from spleen or lymph node cells, taken before intestinal transplant. The DNA sequence is TGTGCCAGCAGCGCCTGGGACACCTACAATGAGCAGTTCTTC. Its translation reads: CASSAWDTYNEQFF.